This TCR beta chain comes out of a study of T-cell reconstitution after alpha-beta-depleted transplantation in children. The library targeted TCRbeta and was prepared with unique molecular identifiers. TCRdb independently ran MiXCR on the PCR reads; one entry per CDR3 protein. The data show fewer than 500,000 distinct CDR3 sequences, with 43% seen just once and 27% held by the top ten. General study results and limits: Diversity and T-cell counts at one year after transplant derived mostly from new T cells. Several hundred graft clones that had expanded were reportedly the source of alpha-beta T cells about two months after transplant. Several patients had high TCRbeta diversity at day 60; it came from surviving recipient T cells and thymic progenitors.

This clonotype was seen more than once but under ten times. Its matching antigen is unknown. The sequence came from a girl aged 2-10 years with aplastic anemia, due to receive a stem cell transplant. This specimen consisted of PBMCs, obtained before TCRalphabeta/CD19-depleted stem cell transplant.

CDR3 nucleotide sequence: TGTGCCAGCAGTCCTACAGGGGCCACTGAAGCTTTCTTT. Translation gives CASSPTGATEAFF. This chain connects TRBV6-1 to TRBJ1-1; 7 positions match TRBD1. Germline V CDR1 and CDR2: MNHNS, SASEGT. This CDR3 spans 13 amino acids. With 5 bases clipped from V and 4 bases from J, the junction kept 4 bases outside the gene matches.